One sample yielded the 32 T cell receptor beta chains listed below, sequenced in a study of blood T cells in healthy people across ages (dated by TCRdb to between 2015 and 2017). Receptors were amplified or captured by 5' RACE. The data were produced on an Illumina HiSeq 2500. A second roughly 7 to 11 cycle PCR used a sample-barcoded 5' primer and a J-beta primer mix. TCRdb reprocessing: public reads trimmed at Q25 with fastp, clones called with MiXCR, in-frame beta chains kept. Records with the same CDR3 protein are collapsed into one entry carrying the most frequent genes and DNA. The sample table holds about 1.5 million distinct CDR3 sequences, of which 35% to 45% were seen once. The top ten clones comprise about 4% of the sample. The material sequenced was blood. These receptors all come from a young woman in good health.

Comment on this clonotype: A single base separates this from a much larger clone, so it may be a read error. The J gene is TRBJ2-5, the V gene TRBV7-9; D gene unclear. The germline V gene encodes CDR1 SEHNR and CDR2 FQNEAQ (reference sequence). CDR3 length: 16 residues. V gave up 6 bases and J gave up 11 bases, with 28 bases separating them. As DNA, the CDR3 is TGTGCCAGCAGTCGTAGTTTTCCCCGGAGCTACAATGAGCAGTACTTC. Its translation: CASSRSFPRSYNEQYF. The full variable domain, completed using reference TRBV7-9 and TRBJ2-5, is DTGVSQNPRHKITKRGQNVTFRCDPISEHNRLYWYRQTLGQGPEFLTYFQNEAQLEKSRLLSDRFSAERPKGSFSTLEIQRTEQGDSAMYLCASSRSFPRSYNEQYFGPGTRLLVL.

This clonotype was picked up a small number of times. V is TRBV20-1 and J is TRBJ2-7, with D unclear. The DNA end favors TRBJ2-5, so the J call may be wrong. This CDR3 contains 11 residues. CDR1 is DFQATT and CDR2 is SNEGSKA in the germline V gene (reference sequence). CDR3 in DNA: TGCAGTTCCCAGTTGGTAAAGACCCAGTACTTC. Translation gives CSSQLVKTQYF.

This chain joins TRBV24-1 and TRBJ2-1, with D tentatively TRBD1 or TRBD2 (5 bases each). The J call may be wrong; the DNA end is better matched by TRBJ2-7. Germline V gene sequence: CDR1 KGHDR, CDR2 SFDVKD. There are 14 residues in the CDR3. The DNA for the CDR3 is TGTGCCACCAGTGACGGGGCAGACTACAATGAGCAGTACTTC. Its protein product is CATSDGADYNEQYF.

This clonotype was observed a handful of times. The CDR3 loop is CSAREQGLSSYNEQFF. Written as DNA, the CDR3 is TGCAGTGCTAGAGAACAGGGTTTAAGCTCCTACAATGAGCAGTTCTTC. The chain recombines TRBV20-1 with TRBJ2-1, with a tentative D call TRBD1 (6 bases). Germline CDR1 is DFQATT and CDR2 is SNEGSKA (reference sequence). V lost 0 bases, J lost 0 bases, and 12 bases lay in between. The CDR3 sequence is 16 residues long.

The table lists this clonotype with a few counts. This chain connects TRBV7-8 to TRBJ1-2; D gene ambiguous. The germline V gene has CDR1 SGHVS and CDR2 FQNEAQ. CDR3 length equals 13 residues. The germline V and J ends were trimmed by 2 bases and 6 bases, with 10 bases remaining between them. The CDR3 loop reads CASSLYGEHGYTF. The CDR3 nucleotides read TGTGCCAGCAGCTTATACGGCGAGCATGGCTACACCTTC.

The CDR3 reads CASSHGLTYEQYF. Here the CDR3 DNA reads TGTGCCAGCAGCCACGGATTAACCTACGAGCAGTACTTC. J is TRBJ2-7 and V is TRBV7-2; no reliable D call. The CDR3 totals 13 residues. V lost 5 bases and J lost 2, with 10 bases in between. Germline V gene data show CDR1 as SGHTA and CDR2 as FQGNSA.

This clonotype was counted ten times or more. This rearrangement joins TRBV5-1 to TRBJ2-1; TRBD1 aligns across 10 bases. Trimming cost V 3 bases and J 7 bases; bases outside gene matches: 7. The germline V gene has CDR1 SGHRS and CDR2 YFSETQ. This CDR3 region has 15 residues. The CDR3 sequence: CASSWDRGKLNEQFF. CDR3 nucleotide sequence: TGCGCCAGCAGCTGGGACAGGGGAAAACTAAATGAGCAGTTCTTC.

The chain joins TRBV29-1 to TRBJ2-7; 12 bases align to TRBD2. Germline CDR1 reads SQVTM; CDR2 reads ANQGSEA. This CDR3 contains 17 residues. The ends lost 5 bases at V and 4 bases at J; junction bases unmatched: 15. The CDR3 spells CSVRKASGRAFPYEQYF. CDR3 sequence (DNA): TGCAGCGTTAGGAAGGCTAGCGGGAGGGCCTTCCCTTACGAGCAGTACTTC.

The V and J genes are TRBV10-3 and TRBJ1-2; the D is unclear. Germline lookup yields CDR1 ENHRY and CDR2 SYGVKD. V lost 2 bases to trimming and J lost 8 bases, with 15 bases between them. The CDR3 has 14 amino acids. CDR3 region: CAISEGYGLGGYTF. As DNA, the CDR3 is TGTGCCATCAGTGAGGGTTACGGCCTGGGGGGCTACACCTTC.

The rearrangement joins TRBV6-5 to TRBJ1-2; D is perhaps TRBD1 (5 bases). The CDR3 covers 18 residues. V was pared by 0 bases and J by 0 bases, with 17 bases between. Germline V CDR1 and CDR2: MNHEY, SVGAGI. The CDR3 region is CASSYSRGTRDTNYGYTF. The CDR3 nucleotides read TGTGCCAGCAGTTACTCGAGGGGCACAAGGGATACTAACTATGGCTACACCTTC.

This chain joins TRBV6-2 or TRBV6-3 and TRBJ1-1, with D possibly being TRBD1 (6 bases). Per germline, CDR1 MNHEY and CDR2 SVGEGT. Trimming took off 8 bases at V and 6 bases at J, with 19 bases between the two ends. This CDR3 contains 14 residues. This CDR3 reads CASGYREGAAEAFF. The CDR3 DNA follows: TGTGCCAGCGGCTACAGGGAGGGTGCCGCTGAAGCTTTCTTT.

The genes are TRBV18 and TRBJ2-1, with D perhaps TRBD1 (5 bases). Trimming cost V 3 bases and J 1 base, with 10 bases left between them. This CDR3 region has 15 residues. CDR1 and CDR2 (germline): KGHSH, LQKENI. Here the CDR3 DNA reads TGTGCCAGCTCACCTGGCAGGGTGTCCTACAATGAGCAGTTCTTC. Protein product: CASSPGRVSYNEQFF.

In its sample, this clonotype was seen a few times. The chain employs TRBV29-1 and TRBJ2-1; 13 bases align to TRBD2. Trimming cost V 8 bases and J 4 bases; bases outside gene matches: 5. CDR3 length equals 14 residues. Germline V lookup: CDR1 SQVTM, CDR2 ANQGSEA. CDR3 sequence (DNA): TGCAGCTTTGGACTAGCGGGGGCTTACAATGAGCAGTTCTTC. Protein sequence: CSFGLAGAYNEQFF.

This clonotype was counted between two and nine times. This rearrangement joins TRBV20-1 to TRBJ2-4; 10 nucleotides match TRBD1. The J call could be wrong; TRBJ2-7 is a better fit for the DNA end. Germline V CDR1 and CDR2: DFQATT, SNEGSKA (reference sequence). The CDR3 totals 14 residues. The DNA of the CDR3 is TGCAGTGCTCTGGTGCGGGACAGGGGTTACGAGCAGTACTTC. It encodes CSALVRDRGYEQYF.

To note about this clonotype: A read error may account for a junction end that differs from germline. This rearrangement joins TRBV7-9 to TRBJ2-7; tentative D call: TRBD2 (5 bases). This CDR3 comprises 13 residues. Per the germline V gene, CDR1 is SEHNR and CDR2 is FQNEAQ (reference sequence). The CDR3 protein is CASGFDSEDRQYF. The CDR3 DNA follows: TGTGCCAGCGGCTTCGATAGCGAGGATCGTCAGTACTTC. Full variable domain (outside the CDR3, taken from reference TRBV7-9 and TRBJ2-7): DTGVSQNPRHKITKRGQNVTFRCDPISEHNRLYWYRQTLGQGPEFLTYFQNEAQLEKSRLLSDRFSAERPKGSFSTLEIQRTEQGDSAMYLCASGFDSEDRQYFGPGTRLTVT.

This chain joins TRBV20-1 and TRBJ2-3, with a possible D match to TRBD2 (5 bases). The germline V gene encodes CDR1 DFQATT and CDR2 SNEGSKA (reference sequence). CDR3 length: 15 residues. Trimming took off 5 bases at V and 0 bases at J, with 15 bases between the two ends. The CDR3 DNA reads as TGCAGTGCTGTGCGGGCATCCCTTAGCACAGATACGCAGTATTTT. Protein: CSAVRASLSTDTQYF.

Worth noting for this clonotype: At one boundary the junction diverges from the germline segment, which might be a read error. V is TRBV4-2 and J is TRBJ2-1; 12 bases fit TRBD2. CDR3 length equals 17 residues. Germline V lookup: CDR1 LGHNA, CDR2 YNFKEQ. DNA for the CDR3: TGTGCCGGCAGCCAAGAAGCGGCTAGCGGGAGGGGGAATGAGCAGTTCTTC. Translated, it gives CAGSQEAASGRGNEQFF.

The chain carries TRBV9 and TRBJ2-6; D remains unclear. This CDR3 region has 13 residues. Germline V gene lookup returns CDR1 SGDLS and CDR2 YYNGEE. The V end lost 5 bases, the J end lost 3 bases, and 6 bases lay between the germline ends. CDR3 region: CASRGRGANVLTF. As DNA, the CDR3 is TGTGCCAGCAGGGGTCGTGGGGCCAACGTCCTGACTTTC. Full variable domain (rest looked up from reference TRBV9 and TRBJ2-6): DSGVTQTPKHLITATGQRVTLRCSPRSGDLSVYWYQQSLDQGLQFLIQYYNGEERAKGNILERFSAQQFPDLHSELNLSSLELGDSALYFCASRGRGANVLTFGAGSRLTVL.

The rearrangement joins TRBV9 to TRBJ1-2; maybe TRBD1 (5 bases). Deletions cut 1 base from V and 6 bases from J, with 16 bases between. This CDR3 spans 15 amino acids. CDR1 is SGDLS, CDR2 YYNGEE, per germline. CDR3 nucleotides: TGTGCCAGCAGCGTACTCGTCGACAGAGGTCATGGCTACACCTTC. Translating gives CASSVLVDRGHGYTF.

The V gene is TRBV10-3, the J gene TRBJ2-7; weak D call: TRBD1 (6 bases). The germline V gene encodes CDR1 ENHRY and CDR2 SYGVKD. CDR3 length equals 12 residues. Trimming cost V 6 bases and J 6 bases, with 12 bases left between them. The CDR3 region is CAIRGDTREQYF. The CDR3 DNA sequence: TGTGCCATCAGGGGGGACACTCGCGAGCAGTACTTC.

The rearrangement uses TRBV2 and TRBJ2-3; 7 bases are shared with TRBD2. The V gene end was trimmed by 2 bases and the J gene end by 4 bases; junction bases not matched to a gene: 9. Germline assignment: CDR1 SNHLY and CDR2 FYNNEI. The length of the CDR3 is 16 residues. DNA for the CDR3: TGTGCCAGCAGTGAATCGATGGGAGGGCCATCAGATACGCAGTATTTT. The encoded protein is CASSESMGGPSDTQYF.

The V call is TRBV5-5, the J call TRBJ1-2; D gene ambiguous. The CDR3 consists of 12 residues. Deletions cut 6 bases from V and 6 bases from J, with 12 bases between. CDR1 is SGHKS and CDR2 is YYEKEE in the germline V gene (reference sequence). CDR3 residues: CASKLALDGYTF. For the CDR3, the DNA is TGTGCCAGCAAACTAGCCTTGGATGGCTACACCTTC.

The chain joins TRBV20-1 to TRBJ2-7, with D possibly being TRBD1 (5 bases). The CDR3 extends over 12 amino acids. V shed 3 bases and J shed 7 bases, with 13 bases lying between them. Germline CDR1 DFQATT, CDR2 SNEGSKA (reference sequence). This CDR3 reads CSASQQGYEQYF. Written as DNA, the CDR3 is TGCAGTGCTAGTCAGCAGGGCTATGAGCAGTACTTC.

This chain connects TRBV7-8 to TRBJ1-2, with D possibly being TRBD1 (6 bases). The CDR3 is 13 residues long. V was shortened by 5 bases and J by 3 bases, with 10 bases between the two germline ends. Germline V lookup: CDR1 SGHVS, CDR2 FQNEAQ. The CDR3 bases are TGTGCCAGCAGCCGGCGGACAGACTATGGCTACACCTTC. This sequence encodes CASSRRTDYGYTF. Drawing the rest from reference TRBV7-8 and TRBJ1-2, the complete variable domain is GAGVSQSPRYKVAKRGQDVALRCDPISGHVSLFWYQQALGQGPEFLTYFQNEAQLDKSGLPSDRFFAERPEGSVSTLKIQRTQQEDSAVYLCASSRRTDYGYTFGSGTRLTVV.

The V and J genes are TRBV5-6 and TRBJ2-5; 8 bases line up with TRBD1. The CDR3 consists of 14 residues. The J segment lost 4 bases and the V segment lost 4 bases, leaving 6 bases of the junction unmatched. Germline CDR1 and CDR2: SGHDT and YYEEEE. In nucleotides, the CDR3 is TGTGCCAGCAGCCAGGGGGCCGTGAGAGAGACCCAGTACTTC. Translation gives CASSQGAVRETQYF.

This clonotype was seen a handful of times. CDR3 loop: CSARVVRQSETQYF. In DNA, the CDR3 is TGCAGTGCTAGAGTGGTACGGCAGTCAGAGACCCAGTACTTC. This sequence joins TRBV20-1 and TRBJ2-5; D is ambiguous. Per germline, CDR1 DFQATT and CDR2 SNEGSKA (reference sequence). The CDR3 length is 14 residues. Deletions cut 1 base from V and 4 bases from J, with 13 bases between.

Written as DNA, the CDR3 is TGTGCCAGCAGCCCTGTAACTAGCGTTGGCGAGCAGTACTTC. It specifies CASSPVTSVGEQYF. The V call is TRBV9, the J call TRBJ2-4, with 7 bases matching TRBD2. The DNA end is a closer match to TRBJ2-7, so the J assignment may be wrong. There are 14 residues in the CDR3. Germline V gives CDR1 SGDLS, CDR2 YYNGEE.

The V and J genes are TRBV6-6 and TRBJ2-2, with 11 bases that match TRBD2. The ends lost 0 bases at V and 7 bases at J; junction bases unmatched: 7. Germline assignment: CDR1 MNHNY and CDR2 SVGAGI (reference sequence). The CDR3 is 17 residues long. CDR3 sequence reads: CASSYSAPGTSGGELFF. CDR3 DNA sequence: TGTGCCAGCAGTTACTCTGCGCCCGGGACTAGCGGCGGGGAGCTGTTTTTT.

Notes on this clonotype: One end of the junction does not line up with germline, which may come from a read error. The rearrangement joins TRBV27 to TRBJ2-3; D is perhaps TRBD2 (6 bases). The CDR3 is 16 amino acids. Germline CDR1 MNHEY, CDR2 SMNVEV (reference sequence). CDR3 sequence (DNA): TGTGTCAGCAGTTACCGAATAACGGGAGAAGCAGATACGCAGTATTTT. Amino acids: CVSSYRITGEADTQYF.

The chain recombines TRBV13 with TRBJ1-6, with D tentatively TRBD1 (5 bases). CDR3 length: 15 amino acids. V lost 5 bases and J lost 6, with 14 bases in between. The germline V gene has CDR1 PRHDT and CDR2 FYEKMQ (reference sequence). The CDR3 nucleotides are TGTGCCAGCAGCCGCATGGGGGACCTTAATTCACCCCTCCACTTT. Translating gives CASSRMGDLNSPLHF.

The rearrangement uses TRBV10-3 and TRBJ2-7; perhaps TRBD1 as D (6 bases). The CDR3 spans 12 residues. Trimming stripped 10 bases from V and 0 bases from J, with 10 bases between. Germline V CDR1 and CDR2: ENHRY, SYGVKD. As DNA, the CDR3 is TGTGCCACAGTGGACAGCTCCTACGAGCAGTACTTC. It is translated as CATVDSSYEQYF.

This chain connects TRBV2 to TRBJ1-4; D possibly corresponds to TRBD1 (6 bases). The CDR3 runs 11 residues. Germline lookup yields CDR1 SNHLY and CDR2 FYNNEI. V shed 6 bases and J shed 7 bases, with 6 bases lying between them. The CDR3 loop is CASRQGEKLFF. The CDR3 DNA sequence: TGTGCCAGCAGACAGGGTGAAAAACTGTTTTTT.